This T cell receptor (beta chain) came from a study of CD8+CD57+ T cells in acquired aplastic anemia. Study context: The sorted CD4+ and CD8+ cells yielded an average about 3.3 ug of DNA. Mean read depth for CD4+ cells from healthy donors was 10 million to 14 million.

Broader study findings: Fewer than 30 CD8+ CDR3 sequences were shared between patients and controls. For CD8+ Simpson's diversity, patients and controls showed no significant difference.

This clonotype was recorded many times. Its antigen remains unidentified. It was genomic DNA that served as the template for profiling TCR beta VDJ and CDR3. TCRdb analysed the reads with MiXCR anew, one entry per CDR3 protein. The profile shows about 220,000 distinct CDR3 sequences, approximately 35% of them singletons. The source material was sorted CD4+, CD8+, or CD8+CD57+ T cells (not recorded which) from PBMCs. The sequence came from a human donor in good health, serving as a control.

This CDR3 is CASGRSGSREQYF. In nucleotides, the CDR3 is TGTGCCAGCGGCCGCAGCGGGTCCCGCGAGCAGTACTTC. V and J are TRBV7-9 and TRBJ2-7; the D gene is possibly TRBD2 (6 bases). The CDR3 runs 13 residues. V was trimmed by 8 bases and J by 6 bases, leaving 17 bases between them. Germline V gene data show CDR1 as SEHNR and CDR2 as FQNEAQ (reference sequence). The full variable domain, completed using reference TRBV7-9 and TRBJ2-7, is DTGVSQNPRHKITKRGQNVTFRCDPISEHNRLYWYRQTLGQGPEFLTYFQNEAQLEKSRLLSDRFSAERPKGSFSTLEIQRTEQGDSAMYLCASGRSGSREQYFGPGTRLTVT.